This TCR beta chain emerged from a study of T cell responses to AZD1222 COVID-19 vaccine. Overall study results and limits: Two AZD1222 administrations were followed by greater Spike-specific TCR breadth and depth.

Here immunoSEQ multiplex PCR was the method, and the copy in TCRdb shows in-frame clones only, minus some. The sample shows about 150,000 clones, 90% of them seen only once. In the case of this clone: What it recognizes is unknown.

The CDR3 length is 10 residues. CDR1 is DFQATT and CDR2 is SNEGSKA in the germline V gene (reference sequence). V lost 3 bases to trimming and J lost 5 bases, with 4 bases between them. The source of this sequence is an adult in good health. The sequences come from peripheral blood, collected on day 0 of AZD1222 vaccination. The V and J genes are TRBV20-1 and TRBJ2-5; no firm D call. The CDR3 protein is CSASLETQYF. DNA of the CDR3: TGCAGTGCTAGTTTGGAGACCCAGTACTTC.